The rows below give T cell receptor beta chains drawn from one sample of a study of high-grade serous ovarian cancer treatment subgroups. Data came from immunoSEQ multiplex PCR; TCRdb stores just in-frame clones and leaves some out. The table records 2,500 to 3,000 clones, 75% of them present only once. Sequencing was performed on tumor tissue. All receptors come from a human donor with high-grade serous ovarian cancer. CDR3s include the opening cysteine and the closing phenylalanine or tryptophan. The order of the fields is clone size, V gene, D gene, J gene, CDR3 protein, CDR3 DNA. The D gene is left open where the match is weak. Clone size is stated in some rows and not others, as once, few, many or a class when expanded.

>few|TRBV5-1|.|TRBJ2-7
CASSLEGEGYEQYF
TGCGCCAGCAGCTTGGAGGGGGAAGGGTACGAGCAGTACTTC
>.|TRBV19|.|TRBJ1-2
CASSPDRNYGYTF
TGTGCCAGTAGCCCCGACAGAAACTATGGCTACACCTTC
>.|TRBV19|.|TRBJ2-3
CASSIGPTRPTDTQYF
TGTGCCAGTAGTATAGGTCCGACGAGACCCACAGATACGCAGTATTTT
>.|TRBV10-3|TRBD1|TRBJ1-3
CAISEDRGGNTIYF
TGTGCCATCAGTGAGGACAGGGGAGGAAACACCATATATTTT
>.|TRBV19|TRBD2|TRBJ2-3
CASRLAGGLEDTQYF
TGTGCCAGTAGACTAGCGGGGGGGCTGGAAGATACGCAGTATTTT
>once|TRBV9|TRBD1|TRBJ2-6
CASSPRQGWGSGANVLTF
TGTGCCAGCAGCCCGAGACAGGGCTGGGGGTCTGGGGCCAACGTCCTGACTTTC
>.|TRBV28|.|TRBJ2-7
CASSFSSRGPTYEQYF
TGTGCTAGCAGCTTCTCAAGCCGGGGCCCTACCTACGAGCAGTACTTC
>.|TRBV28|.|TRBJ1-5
CASSFGKVGGNQPQHF
TGTGCCAGCAGTTTCGGGAAGGTGGGAGGGAATCAGCCCCAGCATTTT
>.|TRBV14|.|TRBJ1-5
CASSQDFYQPQHF
TGTGCCAGCAGCCAAGATTTTTATCAGCCCCAGCATTTT
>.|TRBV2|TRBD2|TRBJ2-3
CASSDPRDVGLEGVETTQYF
TGTGCCAGCAGTGATCCTCGGGACGTGGGACTAGAGGGGGTCGAGACTACGCAGTATTTT
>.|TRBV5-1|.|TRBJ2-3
CASSEGLRVSTDTQYF
TGCGCCAGCAGCGAGGGGCTCAGGGTTAGCACAGATACGCAGTATTTT
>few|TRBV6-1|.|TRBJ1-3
CASSGSRGFSGNTIYF
TGTGCCAGCAGTGGGTCGAGGGGTTTCTCTGGAAACACCATATATTTT
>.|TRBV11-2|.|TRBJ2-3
CASSFLSGAHSTDTQYF
TGTGCCAGCAGCTTTTTGTCGGGGGCCCATAGCACAGATACGCAGTATTTT